Below, one TCR beta chain is given with its context. Covering alpha and beta chains, TRAV- and TRBV-specific primers were used for the first-strand cDNA. The authors ran about 18 PCR cycles to amplify TCRs with a constant-region primer and V-primer adapter. Using its own MiXCR run on the reads, TCRdb lists one record per CDR3 protein. This table holds under 90,000 distinct CDR3 sequences, 15% to 20% found once. The entry originates in a study of low-dose radiotherapy and immunotherapy resistance in tumors. Across the study: Participants in Cohort 2 were given 1 Gy per fraction every two weeks, for 13 Gy over 26 weeks. Patients took aspirin (300 mg orally, daily) for four cycles beginning at cycle 1 day 1.

Time point: before trial treatment. The study gave donors nivolumab, ipilimumab, aspirin, low-dose cyclophosphamide and low-dose radiotherapy. This specimen was PBMCs, taken before treatment. The receptor was isolated from a male donor with prostate cancer.

This CDR3 is CASSTSRGSYNEQFF. In DNA form, the CDR3 reads TGTGCCAGCAGCACATCTAGGGGGTCCTACAATGAGCAGTTCTTC. V gene TRBV7-8 combines with J gene TRBJ2-1; D may be TRBD1 (6 bases). Per germline, CDR1 SGHVS and CDR2 FQNEAQ. Trimming removed 5 bases at V and 1 base at J, with 12 bases between. The CDR3 runs to 15 residues.